A selection of T cell receptor beta chains follows, all from one sample in a study of blood T cell repertoires in COVID-19. Assay used: immunoSEQ multiplex PCR; TCRdb lists only in-frame clones, some missing. In the table there are over 150,000 clones, 70% to 80% of which are singletons. The sample comprised PBMCs or T cells enriched from blood (not recorded which). The receptor set was obtained from a woman aged 65 to 85 in a cohort exposed to, infected with or recovered from COVID-19 (not recorded which). Each CDR3 is given with its conserved first and last residue. D genes are given only for firm matches. Some rows mark clone size as missing; the rest say once, few, many or name a class of expanded clone.

TRBV28,TRBD1,TRBJ1-1,NA,TGTGCCAGCAGTCCCGGACAGGGTGGTGTGGACACTGAAGCTTTCTTT,CASSPGQGGVDTEAFF
TRBV3-1/TRBV3-2,NA,TRBJ1-2,few,TGTGCCAGCAGCTCCGGACCGGACAGAGGCTACACCTTC,CASSSGPDRGYTF
TRBV19,NA,TRBJ2-3,NA,TGTGCCAGTAGTCCGGGGACTTACACAGATACGCAGTATTTT,CASSPGTYTDTQYF
TRBV5-1,TRBD2,TRBJ2-5,few,TGCGCCAGCAGCCCAGCGGGAGCAAAGGAGACCCAGTACTTC,CASSPAGAKETQYF
TRBV3-1/TRBV3-2,TRBD1,TRBJ1-4,few,TGTGCCAGCAGCTACCCGGGACAGGGTCACGAAAAACTGTTTTTT,CASSYPGQGHEKLFF
TRBV5-1,NA,TRBJ2-1,once,TGCGCCAGCAGCTTGAACCAGGGAAATGAGCAGTTCTTC,CASSLNQGNEQFF
TRBV11-2,NA,TRBJ1-2,NA,TGTGCCAGCAGCTTAGTACCCCCAGGACAGAATAACTATGGCTACACCTTC,CASSLVPPGQNNYGYTF
TRBV19,TRBD1,TRBJ2-7,NA,TGTGCCAGTAAGAGGGGACAGGGGGTTGGAGAGCAGTACTTC,CASKRGQGVGEQYF
TRBV9,TRBD2,TRBJ2-7,NA,TGTGCCAGCAGCGTAGGGCTAGCGGGAGGGCCTCACGAGCAGTACTTC,CASSVGLAGGPHEQYF
TRBV18,TRBD1,TRBJ1-2,NA,TGTGCCAGCTCACCAGTCCGGGACAGGGTCGGCTACACCTTC,CASSPVRDRVGYTF
TRBV27,NA,TRBJ2-3,NA,TGTGCCAGCAGTAAGGGACTTTACACAGATACGCAGTATTTT,CASSKGLYTDTQYF
TRBV7-3,TRBD2,TRBJ2-3,NA,TGTGCCAGCAGCTTAGGGACTAGCGGGAGTTCTTATACGCAGTATTTT,CASSLGTSGSSYTQYF
TRBV28,TRBD2,TRBJ2-1,NA,TGTGCCAGCAGCAAACAAGGGGGACTAGCGGGAGGCGATGAGCAGTTCTTC,CASSKQGGLAGGDEQFF
TRBV3-1/TRBV3-2,NA,TRBJ1-3,NA,TGTGCCAGCAGCCAAGTACGGGGGACCAAGGACACCATATATTTT,CASSQVRGTKDTIYF
TRBV3-1/TRBV3-2,TRBD1,TRBJ1-5,NA,TGTGCCAGCAGTTCCGGTCGGGACAGGGATAATCAGCCCCAGCATTTT,CASSSGRDRDNQPQHF
TRBV10-2,NA,TRBJ1-5,once,TGCGCCAGCAGTAGGAACGGAGGGGAGCCCCAGCATTTT,CASSRNGGEPQHF
TRBV18,TRBD1,TRBJ2-3,NA,TGTGCCAGCTCACCACGCTACCTTGCAGGGGGCATGGGCACAGATACGCAGTATTTT,CASSPRYLAGGMGTDTQYF
TRBV9,NA,TRBJ1-6,once,TGTGCCAGCAGCCCCCAGGATTCACCCCTCCACTTT,CASSPQDSPLHF
TRBV28,NA,TRBJ1-2,NA,TGTGCCAGCAAACGCGGGAGTCACTATGGCTACACCTTC,CASKRGSHYGYTF
TRBV18,NA,TRBJ2-2,once,TGTGCCAGCTCACCACTTATTTCGAACACCGGGGAGCTGTTTTTT,CASSPLISNTGELFF
TRBV12-3/TRBV12-4,NA,TRBJ2-7,NA,TGTGCCAGCAGTGTGAGTGGCTACGAGCAGTACTTC,CASSVSGYEQYF
TRBV7-9,TRBD1,TRBJ1-5,NA,TGTGCCAGCAGCTCACCGACAGGGGATCAGCCCCAGCATTTT,CASSSPTGDQPQHF
TRBV6-1,TRBD1,TRBJ2-1,NA,TGTGCCAGCAGTGAGTCTAATAGGGGACAGGGTACGATCTTC,CASSESNRGQGTIF
TRBV18,TRBD1,TRBJ1-2,NA,TGTGCCAGCTCACCAACCGGACAGGGAAATTACACCTTC,CASSPTGQGNYTF
TRBV6-5,NA,TRBJ2-1,once,TGTGCCAGCACCGCCGGAGTCGAGCAGTTCTTC,CASTAGVEQFF
TRBV19,NA,TRBJ1-2,NA,TGTGCCAGTAGTAGAAGCTCATCCCTCTATGGCTACACCTTC,CASSRSSSLYGYTF
TRBV7-9,TRBD1,TRBJ1-4,NA,TGTGCCATCAAAAGCGACAGGGATGAAAAACTGTTTTTT,CAIKSDRDEKLFF
TRBV6-2/TRBV6-3,NA,TRBJ1-1,NA,TGTGCCAGCAGTTACTCGATTGGAGGTGACTACACTGAAGCTTTCTTT,CASSYSIGGDYTEAFF
TRBV19,NA,TRBJ2-5,once,TGTGCCAGTAGTATGAGTTGGGAGACCCAGTACTTC,CASSMSWETQYF
TRBV7-2,NA,TRBJ1-4,NA,TGTGCCAGCAGCGCGAGGCGGGAGATTTATAGTGAAAAACTGTTTTTT,CASSARREIYSEKLFF
TRBV5-6,TRBD2,TRBJ2-1,NA,TGTGCCAGCAGGACTAGCGGGGCCTACAATGAGCAGTTCTTC,CASRTSGAYNEQFF
TRBV2,TRBD2,TRBJ2-1,NA,TGTGCCAGCGCCCGGGAGGGGGTCGGCAATGAGCAGTTCTTC,CASAREGVGNEQFF
TRBV4-1,TRBD2,TRBJ2-5,NA,TGCGCCAGCAGCCAAGCCGGATACTCAGGACTAGGGCGGGAGACCCAGTACTTC,CASSQAGYSGLGRETQYF
TRBV4-2,TRBD1,TRBJ1-5,NA,TGTGCCAGCAGCCAAACAGCGTCCTCGCAGGGGGCGCTTCAGCCCCAGCATTTT,CASSQTASSQGALQPQHF
TRBV28,NA,TRBJ1-2,NA,TGTGCCAGCAGTCCAGCCGGGAACTATGGCTACACCTTC,CASSPAGNYGYTF
TRBV5-1,NA,TRBJ2-5,few,TGCGCCAGCAGAGTCGAAGGGGTGGAGACCCAGTACTTC,CASRVEGVETQYF
TRBV2,TRBD1,TRBJ1-4,NA,TGTGCCAGCAGTCCAGGACAGGGAGGAGAAAAACTGTTTTTT,CASSPGQGGEKLFF
TRBV11-3,TRBD2,TRBJ2-7,once,TGTGCCAGCAGCTTTCCGACTAGCGGGAGTTACGAGCAGTACTTC,CASSFPTSGSYEQYF
TRBV7-2,TRBD2,TRBJ2-3,NA,TGTGCCAGCAGCTTGGCTAGCGGCAGCACAGATACGCAGTATTTT,CASSLASGSTDTQYF
TRBV19,TRBD1,TRBJ2-7,NA,TGTGCCAGTAGCAGAGTTTCCGCCGGGACAGAGATTTACGAGCAGTACTTC,CASSRVSAGTEIYEQYF
TRBV12-5,TRBD1,TRBJ1-2,NA,TGTGCTAGTGGTTTCCGAGGACAGGGTCTTAACTATGGCTACACCTTC,CASGFRGQGLNYGYTF
TRBV19,NA,TRBJ1-1,NA,TGTGCCAGTAGTATCCTCCGGGGTTACGCTTTCTTT,CASSILRGYAFF
TRBV24-1,TRBD1,TRBJ2-1,NA,TGTGCCACTGAGTCAGGACAGGGGCGCAATGAGCAGTTCTTC,CATESGQGRNEQFF
TRBV2,NA,TRBJ2-1,NA,TGTGCCAGCAGTGAAGCGGGGGGATCTGAGCAGTTCTTC,CASSEAGGSEQFF